This T cell receptor (beta chain) was identified in a study of T cell changes during pregnancy in multiple sclerosis. Trimming stripped 2 bases from V and 4 bases from J, with 11 bases between. The CDR3 has 14 amino acids. Germline values: CDR1 MDHEN, CDR2 SYDVKM. Clones were sequenced by immunoSEQ multiplex PCR, and TCRdb holds only the in-frame ones, with some missing. The data contain some 71,000 clones, more than 75% of them singletons. The TCR sequence derives from a female donor with multiple sclerosis, enrolled in a pregnancy study. The chain uses TRBV28 and TRBJ1-2; the D is unclear. The sequencing here drew on peripheral blood, taken in the third trimester of pregnancy. The CDR3 region is CASSLAGEVYGYTF. The CDR3 DNA is TGTGCCAGCAGTTTAGCCGGGGAGGTCTATGGCTACACCTTC.